Below, 24 T cell receptor beta chains from the same sample are listed, as sequenced in a study of cytomegalovirus exposure and HLA in healthy donors. Primers: 60 Vbeta forward and 13 Jbeta reverse. Method: immunoSEQ multiplex PCR; TCRdb's copy keeps in-frame clones and lacks some. There are roughly 250,000 clones in the sample; about 80% occur only once, and 0.3% to 0.35% lies in the top ten. Source material: PBMCs. These receptors all stem from a girl aged 2-10 years in good health and CMV-seronegative.

The V and J genes are TRBV7-8 and TRBJ1-5; D gene unclear. The V end lost 3 bases, the J end lost 3 bases, and 9 bases lay between the germline ends. Germline assignment: CDR1 SGHVS and CDR2 FQNEAQ. CDR3 length equals 14 residues. The CDR3 region is CASSLAGNNQPQHF. CDR3 coding DNA: TGTGCCAGCAGCTTGGCAGGTAACAATCAGCCCCAGCATTTT.

The rearrangement uses TRBV2 and TRBJ2-7, with D perhaps matching TRBD2 (5 bases). Germline values: CDR1 SNHLY, CDR2 FYNNEI. This CDR3 is 14 amino acids long. V was trimmed by 8 bases and J by 3 bases, leaving 17 bases between them. CDR3 bases: TGTGCCAGCGGAAAAAGAGGGCTTCACTACGAGCAGTACTTC. Translating it yields CASGKRGLHYEQYF.

The chain employs TRBV7-3 and TRBJ2-1, with a possible D match to TRBD2 (5 bases). The V gene's germline CDR1 is SGHTA and CDR2 FQGTGA. The V end lost 1 base, the J end lost 6 bases, and 7 bases lay between the germline ends. The CDR3 sequence is 13 residues long. The chain's CDR3 is CASSLMSGNEQFF. The CDR3, as DNA: TGTGCCAGCAGCTTAATGAGCGGCAATGAGCAGTTCTTC.

This clone appeared once. The chain has TRBV7-9 and TRBJ1-4; tentative D call: TRBD1 (5 bases). Germline lookup yields CDR1 SEHNR and CDR2 FQNEAQ (reference sequence). Trimming cost V 5 bases and J 5 bases, with 15 bases left between them. The CDR3 extends over 15 amino acids. The CDR3 protein is CASSPESGGNEKLFF. The CDR3 DNA reads as TGTGCCAGCAGCCCGGAGTCGGGGGGGAATGAAAAACTGTTTTTT.

This CDR3 reads CASSRDSNTGELFF. The CDR3 DNA is TGCGCCAGCAGCAGGGACAGTAACACCGGGGAGCTGTTTTTT. V and J are TRBV5-1 and TRBJ2-2; 7 bases line up with TRBD1. Germline CDR1 is SGHRS and CDR2 is YFSETQ. The CDR3 has 14 residues. Losses at the gene ends were 4 bases for V and 2 bases for J; bases not matched to a gene: 2.

Notes on this clone: One end of the junction does not line up with germline, which may come from a read error. The chain links TRBV28 to TRBJ1-2, with 9 bases fitting TRBD1. The CDR3 spans 16 residues. In germline, CDR1 is MDHEN, CDR2 SYDVKM. CDR3 sequence reads: CASSLWANRGRYGYTF. In nucleotides, the CDR3 is TGTGCCAGCAGTCTATGGGCCAACAGGGGGCGATATGGCTACACCTTC.

V and J are TRBV11-2 and TRBJ2-2, with D perhaps matching TRBD1 (5 bases). CDR1 is SGHAT and CDR2 is FQNNGV in the germline V gene. Trimming took 0 bases from V and 4 from J, leaving 18 bases between them. The CDR3 loop spans 18 amino acids. The CDR3 DNA reads TGTGCCAGCAGCTTAGAGGGAAGTTTCAGGCAGGGCACCGGGGAGCTGTTTTTT. Translating it yields CASSLEGSFRQGTGELFF.

This clone was found once. The chain joins TRBV19 to TRBJ2-7, with D perhaps TRBD1 (5 bases). Germline-derived CDR1 and CDR2 are LNHDA and SQIVND (reference sequence). The CDR3 extends over 14 amino acids. With 0 bases removed from V and 7 bases from J, the gap between germline ends came to 13 bases. The CDR3 sequence: CASSIDRRAGEQYF. DNA of the CDR3: TGTGCCAGTAGTATAGATCGAAGGGCAGGGGAGCAGTACTTC.

V gene TRBV7-9 combines with J gene TRBJ1-2; a possible D gene is TRBD1 (6 bases). V gave up 0 bases and J gave up 11 bases, with 13 bases separating them. The CDR3 sequence is 13 residues long. Germline V CDR1 and CDR2: SEHNR, FQNEAQ (reference sequence). This CDR3 reads CASSLAYRVGYTF. The CDR3 DNA is TGTGCCAGCAGCTTAGCCTACAGGGTGGGATACACCTTC. The full variable domain, its missing parts supplied by reference TRBV7-9 and TRBJ1-2, is DTGVSQNPRHKITKRGQNVTFRCDPISEHNRLYWYRQTLGQGPEFLTYFQNEAQLEKSRLLSDRFSAERPKGSFSTLEIQRTEQGDSAMYLCASSLAYRVGYTFGSGTRLTVV.

The CDR3 region is CAWGRAVPLATNEKLFF. The CDR3 region has the DNA TGTGCCTGGGGGAGGGCAGTGCCCCTCGCAACTAATGAAAAACTGTTTTTT. The chain employs TRBV30 and TRBJ1-4; D unclear. Trimming shortened V by 5 bases and J by 0 bases, and 19 bases separated the two germline ends. Germline V CDR1 and CDR2: GTSNPN, SVGIG (reference sequence). This CDR3 contains 17 residues.

This chain joins TRBV6-5 and TRBJ1-6, with TRBD1 matching 8 bases. This CDR3 is 15 amino acids long. Germline values: CDR1 MNHEY, CDR2 SVGAGI. The V gene end was trimmed by 6 bases and the J gene end by 6 bases; junction bases not matched to a gene: 7. The CDR3 is CASSPRQGTNSPLHF. As DNA, the CDR3 is TGTGCCAGCAGCCCAAGACAGGGGACTAATTCACCCCTCCACTTT.

This clone showed up just once. CDR3 in amino acids: CASSPIGSGKVNEQFF. In DNA, the CDR3 is TGTGCCAGCAGCCCCATCGGGTCGGGAAAAGTTAATGAGCAGTTCTTC. This rearrangement joins TRBV5-4 to TRBJ2-1; perhaps TRBD2 as D (5 bases). Deletions cut 4 bases from V and 7 bases from J, with 21 bases between. The CDR3 totals 16 residues. Germline assignment: CDR1 SGHNT and CDR2 YYREEE (reference sequence).

The V gene is TRBV5-6, the J gene TRBJ1-3; D unresolved. CDR3 length equals 15 residues. V dropped 4 bases and J dropped 0 bases, with 11 bases sitting between them. Per the germline V gene, CDR1 is SGHDT and CDR2 is YYEEEE. Here the CDR3 reads CASSRTDLSGNTIYF. CDR3 in DNA: TGTGCCAGCAGCCGTACAGATCTCTCTGGAAACACCATATATTTT.

This chain uses TRBV27 with TRBJ2-3, with 10 bases fitting TRBD2. Trimming removed 5 bases from V and 0 bases from J; junction bases left unmatched: 5. The germline gives CDR1 MNHEY, CDR2 SMNVEV (reference sequence). The length of the CDR3 is 16 residues. Written as DNA, the CDR3 is TGTGCCAGCAGTCTTGGACTAGCGGCCAGCACAGATACGCAGTATTTT. Residues: CASSLGLAASTDTQYF.

The gene calls are TRBV27 and TRBJ2-7; possibly TRBD1 for D (5 bases). The germline V gene encodes CDR1 MNHEY and CDR2 SMNVEV (reference sequence). This CDR3 is 13 amino acids long. The V gene lost 0 bases and the J gene lost 6 bases, with 9 bases spanning the gap. This chain's CDR3 is CASSLSSGPEQYF. CDR3 in DNA: TGTGCCAGCAGTTTATCGTCAGGGCCCGAGCAGTACTTC.

Turning to this clone: Other DNA sequences within the sample encode an identical CDR3. The CDR3 sequence is CASSVGGGDYGYTF. CDR3 bases: TGTGCCAGCAGCGTAGGGGGGGGCGACTATGGCTACACCTTC. This sequence joins TRBV9 and TRBJ1-2; D perhaps matches TRBD1 (6 bases). Trimming pared 0 bases from V and 3 bases from J, leaving 9 bases between. The germline V gene encodes CDR1 SGDLS and CDR2 YYNGEE. CDR3 length: 14 amino acids. The full variable domain, completed using reference TRBV9 and TRBJ1-2, is DSGVTQTPKHLITATGQRVTLRCSPRSGDLSVYWYQQSLDQGLQFLIQYYNGEERAKGNILERFSAQQFPDLHSELNLSSLELGDSALYFCASSVGGGDYGYTFGSGTRLTVV.

The gene calls are TRBV5-1 and TRBJ2-5; TRBD1 is a possible D gene (6 bases). Germline-derived CDR1 and CDR2 are SGHRS and YFSETQ. The germline V and J ends were trimmed by 5 bases and 3 bases, with 11 bases remaining between them. CDR3 length equals 13 residues. The CDR3 loop reads CASRTGLKETQYF. CDR3 nucleotide sequence: TGCGCCAGCAGAACAGGGCTCAAAGAGACCCAGTACTTC.

This chain links TRBV6-1 with TRBJ1-1; maybe TRBD1 (6 bases). The length of the CDR3 is 15 residues. V was pared by 8 bases and J by 0 bases, with 16 bases between. Germline values: CDR1 MNHNS, CDR2 SASEGT. The CDR3 reads CASGQQGRMNTEAFF. CDR3 DNA sequence: TGTGCCAGCGGGCAGCAGGGGCGCATGAACACTGAAGCTTTCTTT.

The V gene is TRBV5-5, the J gene TRBJ2-7; 10 positions agree with TRBD1. The CDR3 totals 15 residues. CDR1 is SGHKS and CDR2 is YYEKEE in the germline V gene (reference sequence). The trim removed 3 bases at V and 0 bases at J, leaving 3 bases unmatched. CDR3 sequence reads: CASSWWTGGSYEQYF. The CDR3 nucleotides are TGTGCCAGCAGCTGGTGGACAGGGGGCTCCTACGAGCAGTACTTC.

The CDR3 loop reads CASSLSQTNEQFF. DNA of the CDR3: TGTGCCAGCAGTTTATCACAGACCAATGAGCAGTTCTTC. The chain carries TRBV28 and TRBJ2-1; D is unresolved. Trimming shortened V by 1 base and J by 6 bases, and 7 bases separated the two germline ends. Germline CDR1 and CDR2: MDHEN and SYDVKM. CDR3 length: 13 residues.

The rearrangement links TRBV6-6 to TRBJ2-1; 8 bases map to TRBD2. This CDR3 has 13 amino acids. The V gene's germline CDR1 is MNHNY and CDR2 SVGAGI (reference sequence). Unmatched junction bases numbered 3, after V lost 4 bases and J lost 7 bases. The CDR3 bases are TGTGCCAGCAGTTGGACTAGCAAGAATGAGCAGTTCTTC. Protein product: CASSWTSKNEQFF.

The rearrangement links TRBV6-5 to TRBJ2-7; D not resolved. The V gene lost 3 bases and the J gene lost 7 bases, with 10 bases spanning the gap. Germline assignment: CDR1 MNHEY and CDR2 SVGAGI. There are 12 residues in the CDR3. CDR3 residues: CASSYGPREQYF. The CDR3 bases are TGTGCCAGCAGTTATGGTCCGAGGGAGCAGTACTTC.

The chain carries TRBV30 and TRBJ2-1, with 9 bases matching TRBD2. The V segment lost 2 bases and the J segment 8 bases; nucleotides outside the gene matches: 10. CDR3 length: 15 residues. From germline, CDR1 is GTSNPN and CDR2 SVGIG (reference sequence). The chain's CDR3 is CAWSFGTSLYDEQFF. Written as DNA, the CDR3 is TGTGCCTGGAGTTTCGGGACTAGCCTATACGATGAGCAGTTCTTC.

The chain employs TRBV6-6 and TRBJ1-2; the D is unclear. Trimming stripped 2 bases from V and 6 bases from J, with 4 bases between. Germline V CDR1 and CDR2: MNHNY, SVGAGI (reference sequence). The CDR3 consists of 11 residues. The CDR3, as DNA: TGTGCCAGCAGTTACATAGATGGCTACACCTTC. It codes for CASSYIDGYTF.